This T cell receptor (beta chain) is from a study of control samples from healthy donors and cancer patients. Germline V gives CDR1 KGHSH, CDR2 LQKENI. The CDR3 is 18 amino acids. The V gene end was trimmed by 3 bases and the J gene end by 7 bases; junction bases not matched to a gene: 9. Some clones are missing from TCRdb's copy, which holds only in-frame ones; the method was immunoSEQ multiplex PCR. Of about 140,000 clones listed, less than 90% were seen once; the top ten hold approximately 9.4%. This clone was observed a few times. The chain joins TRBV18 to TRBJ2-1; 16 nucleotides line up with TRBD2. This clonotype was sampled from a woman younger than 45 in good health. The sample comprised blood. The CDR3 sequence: CASSPGLAGGPSWNEQFF. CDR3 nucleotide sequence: TGTGCCAGCTCACCGGGACTAGCGGGAGGGCCTTCGTGGAATGAGCAGTTCTTC.